These T cell receptor beta chains were read from a single sample in a study of post-analysis software for immune sequencing data. In TCRdb, the PCR reads were re-called with MiXCR into one record per CDR3 protein. The table includes 750,000 to 950,000 distinct CDR3 sequences, roughly half detected once. Sequenced sample: blood. The origin of the receptors is a girl under 18 with multiple sclerosis. CDR3s include the opening cysteine and the closing phenylalanine or tryptophan. Fields, in order: V gene, CDR3 protein.

>TRBV27
CASSARTGGSYNEQFF
>TRBV29-1
CSVTVAKNIQYF
>TRBV6-6
CATLRVSNNEQFF
>TRBV5-1
CASSPEGRAPYEQYF
>TRBV5-1
CASSLAFLYQETQYF
>TRBV18
CASSGVEDTQYF
>TRBV4-1
CASSQGGSGYEQYF
>TRBV4-2
CASRRDRDNTEAFF
>TRBV7-9
CASSFVAADEQYF
>TRBV29-1
CSVDRDRIFTDTQYF
>TRBV7-9
CASSSGGASPEQYF
>TRBV5-1
CASSLSYPSGPISTDTQYF
>TRBV20-1
CSAAGGFTDTQYF
>TRBV12-3/TRBV12-4
CASSPGPGTGVAKNIQYF
>TRBV25-1
CASSAWASRETQYF
>TRBV18
CASSPPRGSSYEQYF
>TRBV5-1
CASSLKTANQGGTQYF
>TRBV5-1
CASGNRGLETQYF